The clone carrying this T cell receptor beta chain was found many times. Its antigen is unidentified. Sorting recovered naive CD8 T cells on a CD8+CD4-CCR7+CD45RA+ profile. The data are from a study of molecular identifiers for immune sequencing clone quantification. TCRdb recomputed calls from the PCR reads with MiXCR, one row per CDR3 protein. The sample contains about 100,000 distinct CDR3 sequences, around a third of which appear only once. Study-wide findings and caveats: Clones that exceeded 20 RNA copies held over 97% of effector molecules, yet under 1% in naive cells. Highly expanded clone sizes could be underestimated by identical TCR molecules sharing a barcode.

The receptor's source is a human donor in good health. Some libraries in this study had Jurkat cell RNA spiked in. Sequencing was carried out using naive CD8+ T cells from blood, with Jurkat cell RNA spiked in. The subset: FACS-sorted CD8+CD4-CCR7+CD45RA+ naive T cells.

The CDR3 reads CSAAKSNEQFF. The CDR3 DNA follows: TGCAGTGCTGCCAAGAGCAATGAGCAGTTCTTC. The chain links TRBV20-1 to TRBJ2-1; the D is unclear. V was trimmed by 5 bases and J by 6 bases, leaving 8 bases between them. This CDR3 comprises 11 residues. CDR1 DFQATT and CDR2 SNEGSKA come from the germline V gene (reference sequence).